This T cell receptor (beta chain) was observed in a study of blood T cell repertoires in COVID-19. Whole-study context: Donors in the United States, Italy and Spain gave samples during acute or convalescent COVID-19. Sources were T cells, B-cell-depleted T cells, or PBMCs; the material itself was cDNA or gDNA.

A single count supports this clone. The CDR3 is 15 residues long. V shed 4 bases and J shed 8 bases, with 20 bases lying between them. Germline V lookup: CDR1 SNHLY, CDR2 FYNNEI. Study processing details: Nucleated cell number was recorded as an estimate derived from reference gene primer amplification. The method was immunoSEQ multiplex PCR; TCRdb's version includes in-frame clones alone and lacks a portion of them. The D gene and trimming were derived from the DNA, and the V and J assignments and clone size from that table. The table has about 140,000 clones, approximately 80% seen once. The J gene is TRBJ1-2, the V gene TRBV2; possible D gene TRBD1, 6 bases. This receptor was obtained from an elderly woman in a cohort sampled during active or convalescent COVID-19. Material: peripheral blood. CDR3: CASSGAPYRDRGYTF. CDR3 nucleotide sequence: TGTGCCAGCAGTGGCGCCCCGTACAGGGATCGAGGCTACACCTTC.